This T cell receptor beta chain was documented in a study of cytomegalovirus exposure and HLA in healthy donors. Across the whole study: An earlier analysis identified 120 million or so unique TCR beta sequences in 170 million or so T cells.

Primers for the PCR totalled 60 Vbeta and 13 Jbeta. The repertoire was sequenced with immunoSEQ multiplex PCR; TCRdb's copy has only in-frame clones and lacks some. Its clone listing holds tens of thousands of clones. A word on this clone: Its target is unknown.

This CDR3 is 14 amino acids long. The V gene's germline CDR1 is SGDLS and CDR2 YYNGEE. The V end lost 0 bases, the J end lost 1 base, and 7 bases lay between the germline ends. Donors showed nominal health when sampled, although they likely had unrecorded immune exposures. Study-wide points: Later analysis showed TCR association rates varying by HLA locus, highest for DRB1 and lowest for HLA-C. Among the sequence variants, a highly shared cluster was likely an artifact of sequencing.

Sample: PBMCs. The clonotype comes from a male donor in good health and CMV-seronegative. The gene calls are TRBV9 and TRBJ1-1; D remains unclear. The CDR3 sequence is CASSVGQANTEAFF. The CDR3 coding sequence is TGTGCCAGCAGCGTAGGGCAGGCGAACACTGAAGCTTTCTTT.